The 17 T cell receptor beta chains below come from one sample, sequenced in a study of blood T cell repertoires in COVID-19. Assay: immunoSEQ multiplex PCR; the TCRdb copy retains only in-frame clones and omits some. The repertoire holds approximately 130,000 clones, with around nine tenths as singletons. The sequenced sample was peripheral blood. These receptors were taken from a woman between 50 and 59 years old with acute or convalescent COVID-19.

The gene calls are TRBV28 and TRBJ1-2; 9 bases match TRBD1. V gave up 6 bases and J gave up 6 bases; unmatched junction bases: 5. The germline gives CDR1 MDHEN, CDR2 SYDVKM. The CDR3 totals 13 residues. DNA of the CDR3: TGTGCCAGCAGAAGGGACAGGGCTGATGGCTACACCTTC. Residues: CASRRDRADGYTF.

The genes are TRBV19 and TRBJ1-4, with TRBD1 identical over 10 bases. V lost 3 bases to trimming and J lost 8 bases; unmatched junction nucleotides: 6. This CDR3 region has 15 residues. CDR1 LNHDA and CDR2 SQIVND come from the germline V gene (reference sequence). This chain's CDR3 is CASSISGTGVEKLFF. CDR3 DNA sequence: TGTGCCAGTAGTATTTCCGGGACAGGGGTCGAAAAACTGTTTTTT.

The rearrangement uses TRBV11-2 and TRBJ2-3, with D hard to call. Germline CDR1 and CDR2: SGHAT and FQNNGV. Trimming stripped 3 bases from V and 3 bases from J, with 7 bases between. This CDR3 has 13 residues. The CDR3 loop reads CASSFLETDTQYF. The CDR3 coding sequence is TGTGCCAGCAGCTTTTTAGAAACAGATACGCAGTATTTT.

The chain uses TRBV12-5 and TRBJ2-1, with D maybe TRBD1 (6 bases). V dropped 2 bases and J dropped 15 bases, with 17 bases sitting between them. Germline values: CDR1 LGHNT, CDR2 FRNRAP. The CDR3 has 13 amino acids. CDR3 sequence reads: CASGLPPGTRPFF. In DNA form, the CDR3 reads TGTGCTAGTGGTTTGCCTCCCGGGACAAGGCCGTTCTTC.

V and J are TRBV27 and TRBJ2-3; D unclear. From germline, CDR1 is MNHEY and CDR2 SMNVEV (reference sequence). This CDR3 contains 12 residues. Trimming cost V 8 bases and J 4 bases, with 10 bases left between them. CDR3 amino acids: CASSPRADTQYF. In nucleotides, the CDR3 is TGTGCCAGCTCTCCACGGGCAGATACGCAGTATTTT.

V usage is TRBV24-1 and J usage is TRBJ1-2; maybe TRBD1 (5 bases). CDR1 KGHDR and CDR2 SFDVKD come from the germline V gene. Trimming cost V 7 bases and J 6 bases, with 11 bases left between them. The CDR3 runs to 12 residues. CDR3 amino acids: CATRGGGDGYTF. Written as DNA, the CDR3 is TGTGCCACCAGGGGCGGGGGAGATGGCTACACCTTC.

The rearrangement joins TRBV30 to TRBJ1-1; perhaps TRBD1 as D (6 bases). This CDR3 region has 14 residues. CDR1 GTSNPN and CDR2 SVGIG come from the germline V gene (reference sequence). V shed 2 bases and J shed 0 bases, with 10 bases lying between them. CDR3 nucleotides: TGTGCCTGGAGTAGACAGGTCATGAACACTGAAGCTTTCTTT. The encoded protein is CAWSRQVMNTEAFF.

The gene calls are TRBV5-6 and TRBJ1-4, with D maybe TRBD1 (6 bases). Germline loops: CDR1 SGHDT, CDR2 YYEEEE. The CDR3 extends over 15 amino acids. V was cut by 1 base and J by 8 bases, with 15 bases left in between. The CDR3 here is CASSLPVQGREKLFF. CDR3 DNA sequence: TGTGCCAGCAGCTTGCCCGTTCAGGGGAGAGAAAAACTGTTTTTT.

V gene TRBV9 combines with J gene TRBJ2-2, with 16 bases identical to TRBD2. CDR3 length equals 22 residues. Trimming cost V 3 bases and J 7 bases; bases outside gene matches: 21. Germline loops: CDR1 SGDLS, CDR2 YYNGEE. This CDR3 is CASSEGVPGLAGGPSNGGELFF. DNA of the CDR3: TGTGCCAGCAGCGAGGGAGTCCCGGGACTAGCGGGAGGGCCTTCAAATGGCGGGGAGCTGTTTTTT. Drawing the rest from reference TRBV9 and TRBJ2-2, the complete variable domain is DSGVTQTPKHLITATGQRVTLRCSPRSGDLSVYWYQQSLDQGLQFLIQYYNGEERAKGNILERFSAQQFPDLHSELNLSSLELGDSALYFCASSEGVPGLAGGPSNGGELFFGEGSRLTVL.

The chain uses TRBV7-6 and TRBJ1-5, with a tentative D call TRBD1 (6 bases). CDR3 length: 21 amino acids. Germline V lookup: CDR1 SGHVS, CDR2 FNYEAQ. V lost 3 bases to trimming and J lost 4 bases, with 31 bases between them. The CDR3 sequence: CASSFFPPPDRALGINQPQHF. The CDR3 nucleotides are TGTGCCAGCAGCTTTTTCCCACCCCCGGACAGAGCACTAGGAATTAATCAGCCCCAGCATTTT.

The gene calls are TRBV14 and TRBJ2-2; 10 bases line up with TRBD2. Germline-derived CDR1 and CDR2 are SGHDN and FVKESK. The CDR3 covers 15 residues. The ends lost 6 bases at V and 6 bases at J; junction bases unmatched: 7. DNA for the CDR3: TGTGCCAGCAGTCCTACTAGCGGGGTGTCCGGGGAGCTGTTTTTT. This gives the protein CASSPTSGVSGELFF.

V usage is TRBV10-2 and J usage is TRBJ2-7; 8 positions match TRBD2. This CDR3 comprises 14 residues. Germline assignment: CDR1 WSHSY and CDR2 SAAADI. With V trimmed by 9 bases and J by 4 bases, 11 bases remained unmatched. Written as DNA, the CDR3 is TGCGCCAGTCGAACTGAAGTAGCGGGGTACGAGCAGTACTTC. Amino acid sequence: CASRTEVAGYEQYF.

The chain combines TRBV9 with TRBJ1-2, with TRBD1 matching over 7 bases. The germline CDR1 and CDR2 sequences are SGDLS and YYNGEE. CDR3 length: 15 amino acids. V dropped 0 bases and J dropped 5; count of bases not matched to a gene: 7. The CDR3 nucleotides are TGTGCCAGCAGCGTAGTGCCGGGACAGCTTTATGGCTACACCTTC. It is translated as CASSVVPGQLYGYTF.

This clone was seen only once. The chain recombines TRBV30 with TRBJ2-1; D not certain. V lost 4 bases and J lost 4, with 20 bases in between. The CDR3 has 16 amino acids. Germline CDR1 GTSNPN, CDR2 SVGIG (reference sequence). The CDR3 bases are TGTGCCTGGACCCCGCCCCTAGTGTCCATTTACAATGAGCAGTTCTTC. Translated, it gives CAWTPPLVSIYNEQFF.

This chain joins TRBV23-1 and TRBJ1-1; 7 positions agree with TRBD1. TRBV23-1 is identified as an open reading frame with a role that is uncertain. J gave up 1 base and V 0 bases, and 5 bases lay outside the gene matches. The CDR3 covers 16 residues. For the CDR3, the DNA is TGCGCCAGCAGTCAATCTGCCAGGGGGAAGAACACTGAAGCTTTCTTT. Its translation: CASSQSARGKNTEAFF.

The chain joins TRBV19 to TRBJ1-5; unclear D gene. The CDR3 spans 14 residues. Trimming took off 5 bases at V and 7 bases at J, with 15 bases between the two ends. Per the germline V gene, CDR1 is LNHDA and CDR2 is SQIVND (reference sequence). As DNA, the CDR3 is TGTGCCAGTAGTGCCGGTCAGTACGGGCAGCCCCAGCATTTT. It encodes CASSAGQYGQPQHF.

V usage is TRBV7-2 and J usage is TRBJ2-7; TRBD1 is a possible D gene (7 bases). This CDR3 has 14 residues. CDR1 and CDR2 from the germline V gene are SGHTA and FQGNSA. V was shortened by 5 bases and J by 4 bases, with 15 bases between the two germline ends. CDR3 DNA sequence: TGTGCCAGCAGCCCTCAGGAGGGGGCTTACGAGCAGTACTTC. Translated: CASSPQEGAYEQYF.